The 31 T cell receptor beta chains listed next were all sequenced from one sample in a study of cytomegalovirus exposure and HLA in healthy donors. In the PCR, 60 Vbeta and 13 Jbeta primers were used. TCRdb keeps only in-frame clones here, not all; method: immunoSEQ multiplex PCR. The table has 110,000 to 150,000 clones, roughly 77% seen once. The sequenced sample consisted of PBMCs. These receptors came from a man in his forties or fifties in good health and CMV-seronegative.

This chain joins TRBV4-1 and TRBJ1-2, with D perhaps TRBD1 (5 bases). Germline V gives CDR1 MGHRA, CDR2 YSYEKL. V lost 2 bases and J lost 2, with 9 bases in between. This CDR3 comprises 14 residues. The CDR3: CASSQPDRNYGYTF. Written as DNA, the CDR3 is TGCGCCAGCAGCCAACCAGACAGAAACTATGGCTACACCTTC.

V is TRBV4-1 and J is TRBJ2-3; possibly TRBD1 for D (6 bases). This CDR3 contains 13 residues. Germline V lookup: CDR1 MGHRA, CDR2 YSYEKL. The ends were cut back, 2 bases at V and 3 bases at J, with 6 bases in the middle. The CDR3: CASSQQGTDTQYF. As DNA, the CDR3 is TGCGCCAGCAGCCAACAGGGGACAGATACGCAGTATTTT.

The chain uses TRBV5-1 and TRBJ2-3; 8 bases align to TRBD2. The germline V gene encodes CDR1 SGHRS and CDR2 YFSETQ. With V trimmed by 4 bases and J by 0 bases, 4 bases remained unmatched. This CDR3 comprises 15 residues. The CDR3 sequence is CASSLLAGSTDTQYF. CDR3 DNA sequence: TGCGCCAGCAGCCTATTAGCGGGGAGCACAGATACGCAGTATTTT. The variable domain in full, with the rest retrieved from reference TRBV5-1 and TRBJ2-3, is KAGVTQTPRYLIKTRGQQVTLSCSPISGHRSVSWYQQTPGQGLQFLFEYFSETQRNKGNFPGRFSGRQFSNSRSEMNVSTLELGDSALYLCASSLLAGSTDTQYFGPGTRLTVL.

The CDR3 region has the DNA TGTGCCACCCGGCCCAGACAAGCATCCGAGCAGTACTTC. Its translation is CATRPRQASEQYF. This rearrangement joins TRBV19 to TRBJ2-7; D not resolved. The CDR3 loop spans 13 amino acids. Trimming took off 10 bases at V and 6 bases at J, with 19 bases between the two ends. Germline CDR1 LNHDA, CDR2 SQIVND (reference sequence).

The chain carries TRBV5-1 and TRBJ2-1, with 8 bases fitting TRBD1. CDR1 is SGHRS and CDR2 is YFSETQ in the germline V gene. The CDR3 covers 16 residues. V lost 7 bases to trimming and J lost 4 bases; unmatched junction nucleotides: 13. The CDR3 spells CASGVSSGGAYNEQFF. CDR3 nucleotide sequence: TGCGCCAGCGGAGTAAGCTCAGGGGGCGCGTACAATGAGCAGTTCTTC.

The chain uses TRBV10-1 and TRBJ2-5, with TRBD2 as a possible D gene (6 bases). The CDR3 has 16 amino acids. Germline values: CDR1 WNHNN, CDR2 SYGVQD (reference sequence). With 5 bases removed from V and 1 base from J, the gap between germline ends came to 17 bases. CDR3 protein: CASSRGSGGLQETQYF. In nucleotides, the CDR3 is TGCGCCAGCAGTCGGGGTAGCGGAGGCCTCCAAGAGACCCAGTACTTC.

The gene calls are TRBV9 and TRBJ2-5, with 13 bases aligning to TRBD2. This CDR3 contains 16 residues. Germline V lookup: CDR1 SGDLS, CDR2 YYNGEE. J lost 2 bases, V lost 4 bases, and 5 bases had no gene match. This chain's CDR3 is CASSPQTSGGQETQYF. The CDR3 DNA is TGTGCCAGCAGCCCCCAGACTAGCGGGGGGCAAGAGACCCAGTACTTC.

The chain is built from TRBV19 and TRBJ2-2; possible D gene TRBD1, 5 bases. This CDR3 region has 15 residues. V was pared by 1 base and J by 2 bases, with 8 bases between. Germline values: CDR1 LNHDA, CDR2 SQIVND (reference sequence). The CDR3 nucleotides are TGTGCCAGTAGTATAGCCAGGGCTAACACCGGGGAGCTGTTTTTT. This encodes CASSIARANTGELFF.

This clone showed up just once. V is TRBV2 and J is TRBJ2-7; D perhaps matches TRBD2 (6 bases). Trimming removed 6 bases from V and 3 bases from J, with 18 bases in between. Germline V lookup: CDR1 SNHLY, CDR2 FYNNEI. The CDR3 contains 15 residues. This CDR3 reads CASRRTREVNYEQYF. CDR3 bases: TGTGCCAGCAGACGCACTAGGGAGGTAAACTACGAGCAGTACTTC.

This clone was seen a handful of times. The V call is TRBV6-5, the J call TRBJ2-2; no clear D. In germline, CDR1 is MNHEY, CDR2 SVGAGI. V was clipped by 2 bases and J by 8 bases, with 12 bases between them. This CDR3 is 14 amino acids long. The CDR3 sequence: CASSYRGFRGELFF. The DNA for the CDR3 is TGTGCCAGCAGTTACCGAGGATTCCGTGGGGAGCTGTTTTTT.

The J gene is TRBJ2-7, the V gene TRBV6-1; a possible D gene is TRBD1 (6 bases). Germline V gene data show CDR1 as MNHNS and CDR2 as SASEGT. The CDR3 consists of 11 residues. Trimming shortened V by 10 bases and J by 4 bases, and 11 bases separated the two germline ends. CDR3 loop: CATGQQYEQYF. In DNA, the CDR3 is TGTGCCACCGGACAGCAGTACGAGCAGTACTTC.

The CDR3 nucleotides read TGTGCCAGCAGCCAAGGGTTCAATCAGGCAGGGGCCTTATACGAGCAGTACTTC. Protein product: CASSQGFNQAGALYEQYF. The chain employs TRBV4-2 and TRBJ2-7, with D possibly being TRBD1 (6 bases). This CDR3 spans 18 amino acids. Trimming left V 1 base short and J 4 bases short, with 23 bases between. Germline V gene lookup returns CDR1 LGHNA and CDR2 YNFKEQ.

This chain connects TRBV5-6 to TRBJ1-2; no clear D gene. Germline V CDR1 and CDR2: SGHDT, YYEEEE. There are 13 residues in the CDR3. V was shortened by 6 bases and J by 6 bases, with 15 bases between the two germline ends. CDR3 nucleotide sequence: TGTGCCAGCACCCCGGTCGGGGTTGATGGCTACACCTTC. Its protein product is CASTPVGVDGYTF. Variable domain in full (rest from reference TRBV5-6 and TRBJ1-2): DAGVTQSPTHLIKTRGQQVTLRCSPKSGHDTVSWYQQALGQGPQFIFQYYEEEERQRGNFPDRFSGHQFPNYSSELNVNALLLGDSALYLCASTPVGVDGYTFGSGTRLTVV.

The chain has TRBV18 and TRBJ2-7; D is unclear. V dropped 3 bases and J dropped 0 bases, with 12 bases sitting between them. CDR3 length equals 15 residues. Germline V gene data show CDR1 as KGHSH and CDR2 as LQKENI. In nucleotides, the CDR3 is TGTGCCAGCTCACCTCGTTCTACTACCTCCTACGAGCAGTACTTC. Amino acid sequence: CASSPRSTTSYEQYF.

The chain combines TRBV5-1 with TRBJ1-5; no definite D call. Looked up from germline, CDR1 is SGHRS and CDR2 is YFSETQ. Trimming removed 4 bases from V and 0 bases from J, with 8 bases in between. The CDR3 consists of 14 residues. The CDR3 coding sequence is TGCGCCAGCAGCCCCGGGTATAGCAATCAGCCCCAGCATTTT. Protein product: CASSPGYSNQPQHF.

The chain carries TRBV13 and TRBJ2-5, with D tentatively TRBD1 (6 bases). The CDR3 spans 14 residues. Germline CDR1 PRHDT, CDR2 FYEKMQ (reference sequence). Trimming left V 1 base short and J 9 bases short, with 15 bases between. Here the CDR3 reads CASSLEAGAGSQYF. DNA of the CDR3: TGTGCCAGCAGCTTAGAAGCAGGGGCCGGCTCCCAGTACTTC.

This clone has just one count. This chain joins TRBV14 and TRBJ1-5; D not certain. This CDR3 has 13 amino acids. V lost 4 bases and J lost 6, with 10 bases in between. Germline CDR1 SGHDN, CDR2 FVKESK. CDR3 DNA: TGTGCCAGCAGCCCAAGCGTGGGTCAGCCCCAGCATTTT. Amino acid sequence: CASSPSVGQPQHF.

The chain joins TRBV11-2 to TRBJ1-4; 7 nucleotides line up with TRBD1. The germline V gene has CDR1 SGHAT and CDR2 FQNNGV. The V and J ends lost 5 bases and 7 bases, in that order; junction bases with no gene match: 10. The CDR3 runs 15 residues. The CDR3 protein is CASSLQTGRVEKLFF. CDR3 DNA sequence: TGTGCCAGCAGCCTCCAGACAGGGCGGGTTGAAAAACTGTTTTTT.

CDR3 nucleotide sequence: TGCGCCAGCAGCTTGGGGACAGGCCAACGAGGCTACACCTTC. This sequence encodes CASSLGTGQRGYTF. The chain carries TRBV5-1 and TRBJ1-2, with 7 bases identical to TRBD1. V was pared by 0 bases and J by 8 bases, with 7 bases of the junction left unmatched. The CDR3 is made up of 14 amino acids. Germline values: CDR1 SGHRS, CDR2 YFSETQ.

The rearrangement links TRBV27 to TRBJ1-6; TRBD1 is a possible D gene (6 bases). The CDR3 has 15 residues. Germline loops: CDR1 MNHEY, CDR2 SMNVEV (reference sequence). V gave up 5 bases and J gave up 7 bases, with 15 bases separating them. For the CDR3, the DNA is TGTGCCAGCAGTACGGACAGCCCGTCGAATTCACCCCTCCACTTT. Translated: CASSTDSPSNSPLHF.

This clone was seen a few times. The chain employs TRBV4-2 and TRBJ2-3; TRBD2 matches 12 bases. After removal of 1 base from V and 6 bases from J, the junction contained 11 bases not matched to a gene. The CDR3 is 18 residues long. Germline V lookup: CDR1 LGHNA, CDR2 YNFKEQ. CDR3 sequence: CASSQGGLAGGPVDTQYF. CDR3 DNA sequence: TGTGCCAGCAGCCAAGGGGGGCTAGCGGGGGGGCCTGTGGATACGCAGTATTTT.

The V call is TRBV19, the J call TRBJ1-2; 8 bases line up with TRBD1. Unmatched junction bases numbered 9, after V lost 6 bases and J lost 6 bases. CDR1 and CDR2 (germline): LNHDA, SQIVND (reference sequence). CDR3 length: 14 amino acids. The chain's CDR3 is CASSPRQGADGYTF. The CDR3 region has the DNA TGTGCCAGTAGCCCAAGGCAGGGGGCCGATGGCTACACCTTC.

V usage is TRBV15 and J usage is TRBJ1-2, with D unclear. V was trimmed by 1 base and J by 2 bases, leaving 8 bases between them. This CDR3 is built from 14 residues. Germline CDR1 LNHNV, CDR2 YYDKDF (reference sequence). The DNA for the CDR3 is TGTGCCACCAGCAGAGGTGCGAGCAACTATGGCTACACCTTC. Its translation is CATSRGASNYGYTF.

The CDR3 reads CASSSPKTGGNEKLFF. Written as DNA, the CDR3 is TGTGCCAGCAGCTCGCCAAAGACAGGGGGAAATGAAAAACTGTTTTTT. The chain has TRBV7-2 and TRBJ1-4; 9 bases fit TRBD1. The CDR3 loop spans 16 amino acids. V shed 4 bases and J 5 bases; nucleotides not matched to a gene: 8. Germline V gene lookup returns CDR1 SGHTA and CDR2 FQGNSA.

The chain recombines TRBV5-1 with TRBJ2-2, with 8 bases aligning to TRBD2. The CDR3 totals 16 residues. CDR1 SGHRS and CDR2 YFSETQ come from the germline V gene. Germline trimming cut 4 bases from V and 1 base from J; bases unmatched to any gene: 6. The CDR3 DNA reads TGCGCCAGCAGCAGGCAACTAGCGGAGAACACCGGGGAGCTGTTTTTT. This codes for CASSRQLAENTGELFF. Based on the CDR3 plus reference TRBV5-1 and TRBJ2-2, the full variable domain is KAGVTQTPRYLIKTRGQQVTLSCSPISGHRSVSWYQQTPGQGLQFLFEYFSETQRNKGNFPGRFSGRQFSNSRSEMNVSTLELGDSALYLCASSRQLAENTGELFFGEGSRLTVL.

CDR3 amino acids: CSVDRGPSYNEQFF. In DNA, the CDR3 is TGCAGCGTTGACAGGGGGCCATCCTACAATGAGCAGTTCTTC. The chain combines TRBV29-1 with TRBJ2-1; TRBD1 matches at 8 bases. Germline V gives CDR1 SQVTM, CDR2 ANQGSEA. Trimming took 3 bases from V and 1 from J; bases not matched to a gene: 2. The CDR3 length is 14 residues.

DNA for the CDR3: TGTGCCAGCAGCCAAGGGGACAGGGACGTTGACGAGCAGTACTTC. As protein: CASSQGDRDVDEQYF. The chain has TRBV4-2 and TRBJ2-5, with TRBD1 matching over 9 bases. The DNA end is more similar to TRBJ2-7, so the J call may be wrong. CDR1 is LGHNA and CDR2 is YNFKEQ in the germline V gene. The CDR3 covers 15 residues.

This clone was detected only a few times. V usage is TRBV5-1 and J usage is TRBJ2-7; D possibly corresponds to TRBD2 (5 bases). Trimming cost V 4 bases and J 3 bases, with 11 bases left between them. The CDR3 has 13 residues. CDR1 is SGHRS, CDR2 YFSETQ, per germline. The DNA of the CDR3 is TGCGCCAGCAGCGCCTTACTAGACTACGAGCAGTACTTC. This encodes CASSALLDYEQYF.

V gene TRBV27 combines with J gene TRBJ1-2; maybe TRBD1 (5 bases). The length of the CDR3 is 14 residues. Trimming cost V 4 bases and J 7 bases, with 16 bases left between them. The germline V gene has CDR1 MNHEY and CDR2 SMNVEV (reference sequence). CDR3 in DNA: TGTGCCAGCAGTTCCCCGGGGGGTTCTGGTGGCTACACCTTC. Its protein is CASSSPGGSGGYTF.

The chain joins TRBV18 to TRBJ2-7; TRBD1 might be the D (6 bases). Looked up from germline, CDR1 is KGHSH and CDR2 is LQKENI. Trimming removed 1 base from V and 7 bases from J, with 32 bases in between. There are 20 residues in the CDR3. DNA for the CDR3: TGTGCCAGCTCACCACTTCCGAGGCGGGCAGGGGCTCTCCTGGGTGAGGAGCAGTACTTC. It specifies CASSPLPRRAGALLGEEQYF.

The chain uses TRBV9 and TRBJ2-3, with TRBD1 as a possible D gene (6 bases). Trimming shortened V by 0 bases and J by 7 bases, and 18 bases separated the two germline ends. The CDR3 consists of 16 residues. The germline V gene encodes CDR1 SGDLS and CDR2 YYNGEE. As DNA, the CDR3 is TGTGCCAGCAGCGTAGACTATATGACGGGGACAAATACGCAGTATTTT. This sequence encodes CASSVDYMTGTNTQYF.